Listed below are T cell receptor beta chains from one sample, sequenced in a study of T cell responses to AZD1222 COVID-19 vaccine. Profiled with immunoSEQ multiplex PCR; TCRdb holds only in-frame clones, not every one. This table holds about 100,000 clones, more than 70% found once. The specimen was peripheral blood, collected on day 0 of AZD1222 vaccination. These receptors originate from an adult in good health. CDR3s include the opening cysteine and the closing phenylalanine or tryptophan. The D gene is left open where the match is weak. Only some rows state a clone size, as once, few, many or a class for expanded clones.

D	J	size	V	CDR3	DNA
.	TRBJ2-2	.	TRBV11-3	CASSLGRTGELFF	TGTGCCAGCAGCTTAGGTCGGACCGGGGAGCTGTTTTTT
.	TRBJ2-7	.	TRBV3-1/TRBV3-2	CASSQDLSAGHPTYEQYF	TGTGCCAGCAGCCAAGACCTCTCGGCAGGTCATCCCACCTACGAGCAGTACTTC
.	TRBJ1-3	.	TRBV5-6	CASSLAPTALGNTIYF	TGTGCCAGCAGCTTGGCCCCAACAGCCCTTGGAAACACCATATATTTT
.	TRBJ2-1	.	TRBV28	CASSSYSGYNEQFF	TGTGCCAGCAGTTCCTATAGCGGATACAATGAGCAGTTCTTC
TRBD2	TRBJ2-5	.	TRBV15	CATKAGENQETQYF	TGTGCCACCAAGGCGGGGGAAAACCAAGAGACCCAGTACTTC
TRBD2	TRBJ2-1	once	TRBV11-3	CASSWSSGSSSYNEQFF	TGTGCCAGCAGCTGGTCTAGCGGGAGCAGCTCCTACAATGAGCAGTTCTTC
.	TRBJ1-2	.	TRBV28	CASSRGREGYTF	TGTGCCAGCAGTAGAGGGCGAGAAGGCTACACCTTC
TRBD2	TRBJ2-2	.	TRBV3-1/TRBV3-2	CASSPGTSGMIGELFF	TGTGCCAGCAGCCCCGGGACTAGCGGGATGATCGGGGAGCTGTTTTTT
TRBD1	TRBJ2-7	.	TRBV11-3	CASSSGTGYEQYF	TGTGCCAGCAGCTCCGGGACAGGATACGAGCAGTACTTC
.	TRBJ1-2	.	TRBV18	CASSPELRSGYTF	TGTGCCAGCTCACCCGAATTAAGGAGTGGCTACACCTTC
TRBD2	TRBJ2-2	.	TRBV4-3	CASSQVGLAGVRRSGELFF	TGCGCCAGCAGCCAAGTTGGACTAGCGGGAGTACGTAGGTCCGGGGAGCTGTTTTTT
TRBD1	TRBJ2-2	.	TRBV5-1	CASSLRDRLTGELFF	TGCGCCAGCAGCTTGAGGGACAGACTGACCGGGGAGCTGTTTTTT
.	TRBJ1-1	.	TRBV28	CASSLSQGWYTEAFF	TGTGCCAGCAGTTTATCACAGGGCTGGTACACTGAAGCTTTCTTT
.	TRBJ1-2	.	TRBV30	CAWSTSGAGFGYTF	TGTGCCTGGAGTACCTCAGGGGCCGGGTTTGGCTACACCTTC
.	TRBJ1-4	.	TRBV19	CASSYWDGGKTNEKLFF	TGTGCCAGTAGTTATTGGGACGGAGGGAAAACTAATGAAAAACTGTTTTTT
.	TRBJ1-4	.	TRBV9	CASSVQGLGSRNIEKLFF	TGTGCCAGCAGCGTACAGGGCCTCGGGTCCCGGAATATTGAAAAACTGTTTTTT
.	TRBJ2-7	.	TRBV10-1	CASTSNTYEQYF	TGCGCCAGCACCTCAAATACCTACGAGCAGTACTTC
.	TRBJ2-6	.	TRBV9	CASSVMGHTRSGANVLTF	TGTGCCAGCAGCGTCATGGGGCACACCCGCTCTGGGGCCAACGTCCTGACTTTC
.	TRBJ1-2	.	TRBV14	CASSLLPETGDGYTF	TGTGCCAGCAGCCTACTCCCGGAGACCGGGGATGGCTACACCTTC
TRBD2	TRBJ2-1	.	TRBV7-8	CASKTSGGLNEQFF	TGTGCCAGCAAGACTAGCGGGGGCCTCAATGAGCAGTTCTTC
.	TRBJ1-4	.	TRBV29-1	CSVDVPDESEKLFF	TGCAGCGTTGATGTTCCGGATGAGAGTGAAAAACTGTTTTTT
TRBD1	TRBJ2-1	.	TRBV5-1	CASRLRTGGGNEQFF	TGCGCCAGCAGACTTCGGACAGGGGGCGGCAATGAGCAGTTCTTC
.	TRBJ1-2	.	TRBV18	CASSPAGSPNYGYTF	TGTGCCAGCTCACCGGCGGGGTCGCCTAACTATGGCTACACCTTC
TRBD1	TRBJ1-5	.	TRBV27	CASSLRPGQGLNQPQHF	TGTGCCAGCAGTTTGCGACCAGGACAGGGCCTCAATCAGCCCCAGCATTTT
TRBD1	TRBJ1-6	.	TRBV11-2	CASSLTGAVYSPLHF	TGTGCCAGCAGCCTGACAGGGGCGGTTTATTCACCCCTCCACTTT
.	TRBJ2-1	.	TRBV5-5	CASRSDSSYNEQFF	TGTGCCAGCAGATCCGACAGCTCCTACAATGAGCAGTTCTTC
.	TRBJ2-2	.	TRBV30	CAWSVTGELFF	TGTGCCTGGAGTGTAACCGGGGAGCTGTTTTTT
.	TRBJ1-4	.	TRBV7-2	CASSLVQGRDEKLFF	TGTGCCAGCAGCTTAGTACAGGGAAGGGATGAAAAACTGTTTTTT
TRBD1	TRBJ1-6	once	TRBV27	CASSPGQGKPGSPLHF	TGTGCCAGCAGTCCGGGACAGGGGAAACCGGGATCACCCCTCCACTTT